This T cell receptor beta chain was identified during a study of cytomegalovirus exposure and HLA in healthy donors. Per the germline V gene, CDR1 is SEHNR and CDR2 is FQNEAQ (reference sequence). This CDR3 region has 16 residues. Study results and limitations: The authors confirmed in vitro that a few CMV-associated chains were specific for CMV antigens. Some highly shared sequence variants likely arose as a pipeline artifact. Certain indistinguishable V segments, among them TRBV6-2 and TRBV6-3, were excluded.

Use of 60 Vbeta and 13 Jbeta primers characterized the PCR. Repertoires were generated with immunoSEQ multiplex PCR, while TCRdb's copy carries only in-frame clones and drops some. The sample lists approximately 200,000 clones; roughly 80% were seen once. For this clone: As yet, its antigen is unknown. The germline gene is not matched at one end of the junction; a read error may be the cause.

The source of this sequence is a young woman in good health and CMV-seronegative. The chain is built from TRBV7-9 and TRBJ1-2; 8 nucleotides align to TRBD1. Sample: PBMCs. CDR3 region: CSSSRPSTGANYGYTF. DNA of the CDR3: TGTTCCAGCAGCCGCCCATCGACAGGGGCCAACTATGGCTACACCTTC.